Described below is a single T cell receptor (beta chain) sequence and its context. These data belong to a study of blood T cell repertoires in COVID-19. V was clipped by 7 bases and J by 4 bases, with 10 bases between them. This CDR3 has 12 amino acids. The germline V gene encodes CDR1 LNHDA and CDR2 SQIVND (reference sequence). Assay used: immunoSEQ multiplex PCR; TCRdb lists only in-frame clones, some missing. In the table there are 250,000 to 350,000 clones, nearly 90% of which are singletons. Input material: PBMCs or T cells enriched from blood (not recorded which). This chain joins TRBV19 and TRBJ1-2, with TRBD1 as a possible D gene (5 bases). The source of this sequence is a woman between 18 and 29 years old with acute COVID-19. CDR3 DNA sequence: TGTGCCAGTAAATCGGGGGTCTATGGCTACACCTTC. It translates to CASKSGVYGYTF.